The clone carrying this TCR beta chain appeared many times. The data were taken from a study of blood T cell repertoires in COVID-19. Across the whole study: Donors in the United States, Italy and Spain gave samples during acute or convalescent COVID-19. In each case, the material was cDNA or gDNA derived from T cells, B-cell-depleted T cells, or PBMCs.

In the source study's methods: By means of reference gene primer amplification, nucleated cell counts were estimated. This table comes from immunoSEQ multiplex PCR, and its TCRdb copy is limited to in-frame clones, with some not included. Clone size and V and J calls were adopted from that table, with D and trimming inferred from the DNA. The sample shows 200,000 to 250,000 clones, nearly 90% of them seen only once. The source material was peripheral blood. This clonotype was sampled from a woman under 30 who had recovered from COVID-19.

DNA for the CDR3: TGTGCCAGTACCCCTAGGGGTTCCCGGGGGAATGTTGGCTACACCTTC. Residues: CASTPRGSRGNVGYTF. The chain has TRBV5-5 and TRBJ1-2; perhaps TRBD1 as D (5 bases). Looked up from germline, CDR1 is SGHKS and CDR2 is YYEKEE (reference sequence). V was pared by 8 bases and J by 7 bases, with 27 bases between. CDR3 length equals 16 residues.